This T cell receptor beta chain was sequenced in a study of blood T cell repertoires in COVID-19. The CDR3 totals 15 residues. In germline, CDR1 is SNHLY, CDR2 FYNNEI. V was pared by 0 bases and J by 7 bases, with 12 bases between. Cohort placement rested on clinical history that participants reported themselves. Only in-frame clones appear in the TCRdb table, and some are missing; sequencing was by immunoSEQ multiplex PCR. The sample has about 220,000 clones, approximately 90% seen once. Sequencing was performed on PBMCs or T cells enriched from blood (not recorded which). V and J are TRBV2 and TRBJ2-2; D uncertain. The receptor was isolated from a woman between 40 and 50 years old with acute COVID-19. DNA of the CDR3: TGTGCCAGCAGTGAAGCCGCAGGTGTCGTCGGGGAGCTGTTTTTT. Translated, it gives CASSEAAGVVGELFF.